There are a few counts of the clone carrying this T cell receptor (beta chain). Its antigen is unidentified. The V end was cut by 3 bases, the J end by 6 bases, with 23 bases between. This CDR3 comprises 17 residues. CDR1 MDHEN and CDR2 SYDVKM come from the germline V gene. These data come from a study of identical twins. Findings and limits, study-wide: Sharing of beta out-of-frame sequences by twins showed a weaker excess.

TCRdb recomputed calls from the 5' RACE reads with MiXCR, one row per CDR3 protein. The table shows some 330,000 distinct CDR3 sequences, with roughly 9% occurring only once. Source material: naive T cells sorted from blood. The V call is TRBV28, the J call TRBJ1-2; maybe TRBD1 (5 bases). The origin of this receptor is a woman aged 45-65 years in good health. CDR3 DNA sequence: TGTGCCAGCAGTTTCATCGGACTAGACAGTGTATCGGATGGCTACACCTTC. It specifies CASSFIGLDSVSDGYTF.